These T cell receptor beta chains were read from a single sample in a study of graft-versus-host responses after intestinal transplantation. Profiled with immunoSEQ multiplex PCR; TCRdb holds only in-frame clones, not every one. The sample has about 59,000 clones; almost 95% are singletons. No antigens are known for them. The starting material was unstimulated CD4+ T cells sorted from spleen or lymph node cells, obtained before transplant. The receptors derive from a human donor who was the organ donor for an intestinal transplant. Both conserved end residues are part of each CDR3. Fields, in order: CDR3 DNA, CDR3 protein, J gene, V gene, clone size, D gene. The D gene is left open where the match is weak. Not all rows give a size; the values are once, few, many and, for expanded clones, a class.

CDR3 DNA: TGTGCCAGCAGCTTAGTCGGGGGCGGGCTAGCGGGGTCCAAAGAGACCCAGTACTTC
CDR3 protein: CASSLVGGGLAGSKETQYF
J gene: TRBJ2-5
V gene: TRBV11-2
clone size: -
D gene: TRBD2

CDR3 DNA: TGTGCCAGTAGTTTCAGGGGCCCTTATGGCTACACCTTC
CDR3 protein: CASSFRGPYGYTF
J gene: TRBJ1-2
V gene: TRBV19
clone size: -
D gene: -

CDR3 DNA: TGTGCCAGCAGTGTCGTGGGGGGCCCCCAGCATTTT
CDR3 protein: CASSVVGGPQHF
J gene: TRBJ1-5
V gene: TRBV6-1
clone size: -
D gene: -

CDR3 DNA: TGTGCCAGCAGCTTTTCAGGATCTGACGAGACCCAGTACTTC
CDR3 protein: CASSFSGSDETQYF
J gene: TRBJ2-5
V gene: TRBV13
clone size: -
D gene: -

CDR3 DNA: TGCGCCAGCAGCTTGGGGACCGGACTCTCTGGAAACACCATATATTTT
CDR3 protein: CASSLGTGLSGNTIYF
J gene: TRBJ1-3
V gene: TRBV5-1
clone size: -
D gene: -

CDR3 DNA: TGTGCCAGCAGTGAAGTCGGGGGGTTGGGAGCTTTCTTT
CDR3 protein: CASSEVGGLGAFF
J gene: TRBJ1-1
V gene: TRBV2
clone size: -
D gene: -

CDR3 DNA: TGTGCCAGCAGGCGACAGGCTAGCACAGATACGCAGTATTTT
CDR3 protein: CASRRQASTDTQYF
J gene: TRBJ2-3
V gene: TRBV2
clone size: -
D gene: -

CDR3 DNA: TGTGCCAGCAGGGGACAACAAGAGACCCAGTACTTC
CDR3 protein: CASRGQQETQYF
J gene: TRBJ2-5
V gene: TRBV6-5
clone size: -
D gene: -

CDR3 DNA: TGTGCCAGCAGCTTGGTTGGGCTAGCAAACAATGAGCAGTTCTTC
CDR3 protein: CASSLVGLANNEQFF
J gene: TRBJ2-1
V gene: TRBV5-5
clone size: -
D gene: -

CDR3 DNA: TGTGCCAGCAGTTCAGGACAGGCCGCCTACGAGCAGTACTTC
CDR3 protein: CASSSGQAAYEQYF
J gene: TRBJ2-7
V gene: TRBV27
clone size: -
D gene: TRBD1

CDR3 DNA: TGCAGTGCTACAGGGAAGGGCTACACCTTC
CDR3 protein: CSATGKGYTF
J gene: TRBJ1-2
V gene: TRBV20-1
clone size: -
D gene: -

CDR3 DNA: TGTGCCATCAGTCCAGGGGGGGGCACAGATACGCAGTATTTT
CDR3 protein: CAISPGGGTDTQYF
J gene: TRBJ2-3
V gene: TRBV10-3
clone size: -
D gene: -

CDR3 DNA: TGTGCCAGCAGCTTGGGCGGACTAGCCTACGAGCAGTACTTC
CDR3 protein: CASSLGGLAYEQYF
J gene: TRBJ2-7
V gene: TRBV5-5
clone size: -
D gene: TRBD2

CDR3 DNA: TGTGCCAGCAGCCATTATAGCGGGGGGGACCGATACAATGAGCAGTTCTTC
CDR3 protein: CASSHYSGGDRYNEQFF
J gene: TRBJ2-1
V gene: TRBV4-2
clone size: -
D gene: TRBD2

CDR3 DNA: TGTGCCAGCTCACCACCAATGGGGATCGGGGAGCTGTTTTTT
CDR3 protein: CASSPPMGIGELFF
J gene: TRBJ2-2
V gene: TRBV18
clone size: once
D gene: -

CDR3 DNA: TGTGCTAGCAGCCGGGACAGGGAAGAGACCCAGTACTTC
CDR3 protein: CASSRDREETQYF
J gene: TRBJ2-5
V gene: TRBV7-7
clone size: -
D gene: TRBD1

CDR3 DNA: TGCGCCAGCAGCCAAGATCTGGGGGCTGAAGCTTTCTTT
CDR3 protein: CASSQDLGAEAFF
J gene: TRBJ1-1
V gene: TRBV4-3
clone size: once
D gene: -

CDR3 DNA: TGTGCCAGCAGCTTGGCTACCTCGCCCCAATCCTACGAGCAGTACTTC
CDR3 protein: CASSLATSPQSYEQYF
J gene: TRBJ2-7
V gene: TRBV5-5
clone size: -
D gene: -

CDR3 DNA: TGTGCCAGCAGCTTGGTGGGGAGCTATGGCTACACCTTC
CDR3 protein: CASSLVGSYGYTF
J gene: TRBJ1-2
V gene: TRBV5-6
clone size: -
D gene: -

CDR3 DNA: TGCGCCAGCAGCCAAGAGGTGGCCCGCTCCAATGAGCAGTTCTTC
CDR3 protein: CASSQEVARSNEQFF
J gene: TRBJ2-1
V gene: TRBV4-3
clone size: -
D gene: -

CDR3 DNA: TGTGCCAGCAGCCGAACTCAGGGGGCTGGTAACTACGAGCAGTACTTC
CDR3 protein: CASSRTQGAGNYEQYF
J gene: TRBJ2-7
V gene: TRBV7-6
clone size: -
D gene: TRBD1

CDR3 DNA: TGCGCCAGCAGCTTGCTTGGGACAGGGGACCCCGTAGGCTACACCTTC
CDR3 protein: CASSLLGTGDPVGYTF
J gene: TRBJ1-2
V gene: TRBV5-1
clone size: -
D gene: TRBD1

CDR3 DNA: TGTGCCAGCAGCAAGGACAGGGGGAATGGCTACACCTTC
CDR3 protein: CASSKDRGNGYTF
J gene: TRBJ1-2
V gene: TRBV6-6
clone size: -
D gene: TRBD1

CDR3 DNA: TGTGCCATCACTAGCAGGGGGCGGGACACTGAAGCTTTCTTT
CDR3 protein: CAITSRGRDTEAFF
J gene: TRBJ1-1
V gene: TRBV6-7
clone size: -
D gene: TRBD1

CDR3 DNA: TGTGCCAGCAGTTCCGGGGGGCGCGGAAAAGAGACCCAGTACTTC
CDR3 protein: CASSSGGRGKETQYF
J gene: TRBJ2-5
V gene: TRBV7-2
clone size: -
D gene: -

CDR3 DNA: TGTGCCAGCAGTTTGACAGTCAATCAGCCCCAGCATTTT
CDR3 protein: CASSLTVNQPQHF
J gene: TRBJ1-5
V gene: TRBV27
clone size: -
D gene: -

CDR3 DNA: TGTGCCAGCAGCCAAGGGACTAGCGACCAAGAGACCCAGTACTTC
CDR3 protein: CASSQGTSDQETQYF
J gene: TRBJ2-5
V gene: TRBV4-2
clone size: -
D gene: TRBD2

CDR3 DNA: TGTGCCAGAAGCTCAAACCTAGAGGTTGCAGCCGGCTACACCTTC
CDR3 protein: CARSSNLEVAAGYTF
J gene: TRBJ1-2
V gene: TRBV5-3
clone size: -
D gene: -

CDR3 DNA: TGTGCCAGCAGGTCGACAGGGGTTTTTGGGGCCAACGTCCTGACTTTC
CDR3 protein: CASRSTGVFGANVLTF
J gene: TRBJ2-6
V gene: TRBV7-2
clone size: -
D gene: TRBD1

CDR3 DNA: TGCGCCAGCAGCGGAAGGGGGTCAACTAATGAAAAACTGTTTTTT
CDR3 protein: CASSGRGSTNEKLFF
J gene: TRBJ1-4
V gene: TRBV5-1
clone size: -
D gene: -

CDR3 DNA: TGCGCCAGCAGCTTTCGGTTCGAGAACACTGAAGCTTTCTTT
CDR3 protein: CASSFRFENTEAFF
J gene: TRBJ1-1
V gene: TRBV5-1
clone size: -
D gene: -

CDR3 DNA: TGCGCCAGCAGCTCCTATACTAGCGGGGGAGATACGCAGTATTTT
CDR3 protein: CASSSYTSGGDTQYF
J gene: TRBJ2-3
V gene: TRBV5-1
clone size: once
D gene: TRBD2

CDR3 DNA: TGCGCCAGCAGCGTTGGGGGGAGAGACAATCAGCCCCAGCATTTT
CDR3 protein: CASSVGGRDNQPQHF
J gene: TRBJ1-5
V gene: TRBV5-1
clone size: -
D gene: -

CDR3 DNA: TGTGCCAGCAGTTTTAGCAGGAACACAGATACGCAGTATTTT
CDR3 protein: CASSFSRNTDTQYF
J gene: TRBJ2-3
V gene: TRBV6-5
clone size: -
D gene: -

CDR3 DNA: TGCAGCGGCAGACTAGCGGGGGGGCATGAGCAGTTCTTC
CDR3 protein: CSGRLAGGHEQFF
J gene: TRBJ2-1
V gene: TRBV29-1
clone size: -
D gene: TRBD2

CDR3 DNA: TGCGCCAGCAGCCCGGGGGGGGGCACAGATACGCAGTATTTT
CDR3 protein: CASSPGGGTDTQYF
J gene: TRBJ2-3
V gene: TRBV5-1
clone size: -
D gene: TRBD2

CDR3 DNA: TGTGCCAGCACTACAGGGACTAAAACCAAAAACATTCAGTACTTC
CDR3 protein: CASTTGTKTKNIQYF
J gene: TRBJ2-4
V gene: TRBV6-1
clone size: -
D gene: -

CDR3 DNA: TGTGCCAGCTCCCCCGGGACAGGGGAGACCCAGTACTTC
CDR3 protein: CASSPGTGETQYF
J gene: TRBJ2-5
V gene: TRBV18
clone size: -
D gene: TRBD1

CDR3 DNA: TGTGCCAGCTCACCCCAAATACGACTAGCGGGGCTCAACGAGCAGTACTTC
CDR3 protein: CASSPQIRLAGLNEQYF
J gene: TRBJ2-7
V gene: TRBV18
clone size: -
D gene: TRBD2

CDR3 DNA: TGTGCCAGCAGGACAGGGCAGGATTCACCCCTCCACTTT
CDR3 protein: CASRTGQDSPLHF
J gene: TRBJ1-6
V gene: TRBV6-5
clone size: -
D gene: TRBD1

CDR3 DNA: TGTGCCAGCAGCGCCGACAGGGCGGTGTTGAACACTGAAGCTTTCTTT
CDR3 protein: CASSADRAVLNTEAFF
J gene: TRBJ1-1
V gene: TRBV7-9
clone size: once
D gene: TRBD1

CDR3 DNA: TGTGCCAGCAGCTTGGAGCTGCCAGGGACGGATTTTAACTATGGCTACACCTTC
CDR3 protein: CASSLELPGTDFNYGYTF
J gene: TRBJ1-2
V gene: TRBV5-8
clone size: -
D gene: -

CDR3 DNA: TGCGCCAGCAGCCAAGAAAGGCGGGGGGCGAACACCGGGGAGCTGTTTTTT
CDR3 protein: CASSQERRGANTGELFF
J gene: TRBJ2-2
V gene: TRBV4-1
clone size: -
D gene: TRBD2

CDR3 DNA: TGTGCCAGCAGCTTGGCCGGTCAGGGATCCTACGAGCAGTACTTC
CDR3 protein: CASSLAGQGSYEQYF
J gene: TRBJ2-7
V gene: TRBV5-6
clone size: -
D gene: -

CDR3 DNA: TGCGCCAGCAGCTTGGAGGGGGATAGCAATCAGCCCCAGCATTTT
CDR3 protein: CASSLEGDSNQPQHF
J gene: TRBJ1-5
V gene: TRBV5-1
clone size: -
D gene: -

CDR3 DNA: TGCGCCAGCAGCTTGGTCGTGACAGGACAAGAGACCCAGTACTTC
CDR3 protein: CASSLVVTGQETQYF
J gene: TRBJ2-5
V gene: TRBV5-1
clone size: -
D gene: -

CDR3 DNA: TGCGCCAGCAGCTTCGAGCGGGGGGGACCCAATGAGCAGTTCTTC
CDR3 protein: CASSFERGGPNEQFF
J gene: TRBJ2-1
V gene: TRBV5-1
clone size: -
D gene: TRBD2

CDR3 DNA: TGTGCCAGCAGGGACGGCGGGGTAAGAGATACGCAGTATTTT
CDR3 protein: CASRDGGVRDTQYF
J gene: TRBJ2-3
V gene: TRBV6-1
clone size: -
D gene: -

CDR3 DNA: TGTGCCAGCAGTCCGGGCTATGTCAATCAGCCCCAGCATTTT
CDR3 protein: CASSPGYVNQPQHF
J gene: TRBJ1-5
V gene: TRBV2
clone size: -
D gene: -